This entry concerns a single TCR beta chain. This sample stems from a study of blood T cell repertoires in COVID-19. About the study: Acute and convalescent COVID-19 samples came from the United States, Italy and Spain. PBMCs, B-cell-depleted T cells, or T cells provided the cDNA or gDNA that made up the material.

Original analysis: Estimated nucleated cell counts came from reference gene primer amplification. Some clones are missing from TCRdb's copy, which holds only in-frame ones; the method was immunoSEQ multiplex PCR. The V and J calls and clone size come from that table; D and trimming were worked out from the DNA. The sample contains about 34,000 clones, about 90% of which appear only once. V lost 0 bases and J 4 bases, leaving 12 bases between the germline ends. The CDR3 loop spans 15 amino acids. CDR1 is MNHEY and CDR2 is SVGAGI in the germline V gene. The clonotype comes from a man aged 80 or over with acute or convalescent COVID-19. The chain is built from TRBV6-5 and TRBJ1-1, with a tentative D call TRBD1 (5 bases). The sequenced material came from peripheral blood. DNA for the CDR3: TGTGCCAGCAGTTACTCGAGTCAGGGAAGCACTGAAGCTTTCTTT. Protein product: CASSYSSQGSTEAFF.